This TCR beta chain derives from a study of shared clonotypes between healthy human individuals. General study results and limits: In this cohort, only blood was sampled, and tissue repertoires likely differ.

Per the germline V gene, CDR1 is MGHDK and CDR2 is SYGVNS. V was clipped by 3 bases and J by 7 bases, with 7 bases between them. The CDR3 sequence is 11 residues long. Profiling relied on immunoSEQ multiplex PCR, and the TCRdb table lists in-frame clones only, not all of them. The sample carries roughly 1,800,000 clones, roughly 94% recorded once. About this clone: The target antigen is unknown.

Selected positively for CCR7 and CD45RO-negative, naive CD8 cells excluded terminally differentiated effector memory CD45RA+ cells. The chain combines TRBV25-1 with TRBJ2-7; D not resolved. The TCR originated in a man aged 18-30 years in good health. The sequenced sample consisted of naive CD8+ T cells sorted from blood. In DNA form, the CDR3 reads TGTGCCAGCAGTGAGCATGGGGAGCAGTACTTC. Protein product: CASSEHGEQYF.